This T cell receptor beta chain appears in the sequencing data of a study of cytomegalovirus exposure and HLA in healthy donors (dated by TCRdb to about 2017). The study in broad terms: According to an earlier analysis of around 600 of the donors, 200 million or so T cells yielded 120 million or so unique TCR beta sequences and 276 Gb of sequence data. Roughly 300 gigabases of sequencing data and 91 million or so unique TCR sequences made up an early release that covered nearly 650 HLA-typed donors. Among the approximately 420 genotyped donors, approximately 76% belonged to the genetic ancestry cluster associated with self-reported Caucasian donors. The study was designed to test whether signatures of past pathogen exposure could be identified by cataloging public T cell receptors. Using immunosequencing, the study profiled T cell repertoires from about 620 subjects and related those repertoires to cytomegalovirus serostatus. A separate validation cohort of roughly 110 different subjects was used in addition to the 666-subject first cohort. To predict cytomegalovirus infection status, the study brought together high-throughput TCR immunosequencing, statistical association of individual TCRs with disease status, and machine learning. To study patterns of TCR occurrence, a later analysis re-analyzed previously published TCR beta repertoires from 600 to 750 donors and added high-resolution HLA genotyping. Rather than drawing on any new phenotypic data, the later analysis identified candidate immune exposures from TCR beta sequences and the way those sequences occurred across donors. An earlier analysis of approximately 500 of the donors applied high-throughput TCR beta sequencing to assess whether each TCR beta V gene segment acted as functional or pseudogenic. Alongside the repertoire data, information on donor age, sex, ethnicity and CMV serostatus was compiled. A later genetic analysis used genome-wide SNP genotypes for about 55% of the 666 donors, treating that subset as a discovery cohort. Every discovery cohort repertoire had been produced on one sequencing platform. HLA typing included class I and class II loci at four-digit resolution. Typing coverage differed by locus: A, B, C, DRB1 and DQB1 were typed in about 620-630 donors, DQA1 in 522, DPA1 in some 570, and DPB1 in 472. Five DR-DQ haplotypes were treated as single units for association and clustering because of strong linkage in the cohort. Among about 370 genotyped donors of the cohort, an average of around 240,000 unique TCR beta nucleotide sequences was sequenced per donor, of which about 18% were non-productive. Overall study outcomes, separate from this receptor: Across donors, most TCR sequences were observed very rarely, whereas some public TCRs were present in many individuals. For the cohort, immune exposure information was limited to CMV serostatus. A later analysis associated about 16,000 TCR beta sequences with specific HLA alleles at a false discovery rate of 0.05. In this cohort, only TCR beta chains were sequenced, and detectable features were limited by the absence of alpha or paired-chain data. Sequencing depth was assumed to be roughly uniform across donors in the presence/absence analyses, though that assumption may not hold. Most CMV-associated TCR beta chains appeared to be HLA-restricted in a later analysis, and the HLA associations seemed to be driven largely by CMV exposure. A group of highly shared sequence variants was considered likely to be a technical artifact of the sequencing pipeline. Correlated functional status among segregating V segments might reflect linkage disequilibrium, but an unknown experimental factor could not be ruled out. When HLA alleles, especially DR and DQ, strongly co-occurred, attributing TCR associations to individual alleles was difficult. Because HLA typing was missing for some donors at each locus, association tests included only the typed subset. The authors suggested that the approach could potentially be generalized to other disease states and immunological phenotypes. The 87-base-pair reads could not distinguish some IMGT-functional V segments, including TRBV6-2 and TRBV6-3, so those segments were excluded. Three of the identified cytomegalovirus-associated TCR beta chains were confirmed in vitro to be specific for cytomegalovirus antigens. Several of the top co-occurrence clusters appeared to be linked to parvovirus B19, influenza, CMV and Epstein-Barr virus, according to a later analysis. Compared with the approximately 600-donor mean, donors in an Asian-associated ancestry cluster had fewer N-insertions in productive TCRs, according to a later genetic analysis. An association between a missense DCLRE1C variant and V-gene and J-gene trimming of TCR beta chains was found in a later genetic analysis and replicated in an independent cohort. According to a later analysis, TCR association rates differed among HLA loci, with DRB1 alleles showing the most associated TCRs and HLA-C alleles showing the fewest. Cytomegalovirus status was reported to be diagnosed by the classifier with high specificity and sensitivity in both the original and validation cohorts. A total of around 150 TCR beta chains were listed by the study as associated with cytomegalovirus. Because counts were too low, 15 to 20 rarely observed V segments, including chromosome 9 orphons, were excluded from the earlier analysis of 500 to 700 of the donors. In a later analysis, HLA-associated TCR beta chains showed more clonal expansion and lower generation probabilities than non-associated chains that were equally common. A further reported finding was that TCR beta sequences accurately predicted the HLA-A and HLA-B alleles for most subjects in the first cohort. Broadly in line with IMGT annotations, most TCR beta V segments showed up in productive rearrangements about 90% or about 30% of the time in an earlier analysis of around 550 of the donors.

Library creation used the immunoSEQ multiplex PCR assay. For the multiplex PCR, a mixture combining 60 forward primers for TCR Vbeta segments and 13 reverse primers for TCR Jbeta segments was used. The CDR3 region of rearranged TCR beta genes was amplified from genomic DNA by a multiplex PCR assay. The Illumina HiSeq System was used to sequence the amplified TCR beta libraries as 87-base-pair reads. In the original analysis: A later analysis counted about 80 million unique TCR beta chains across the 550 to 800 repertoires, and some 12 million of these chains were shared by at least two donors. Raw reads were error-corrected and collapsed into unique sequences with a nearest-neighbor algorithm that merged closely related sequences to remove PCR and sequencing errors. CDR3 sequences were aligned to IMGT reference sequences to assign V, D and J gene segments. For a sequence to be retained, a match of at least six nucleotides to both a V gene segment and a J gene segment was required. Rearrangements were classified as productive when the CDR3 lacked stop codons and remained in frame with V and J, and all other rearrangements were classified as non-productive. CDR3 was defined by IMGT convention, running from the second conserved V-encoded cysteine to the conserved J-encoded phenylalanine. Sequences without an unambiguous match to a single V gene segment were excluded from the earlier analysis of approximately 600 of the donors. In an earlier analysis of several hundred of the donors, V segments were called functional above 56.7% productive rearrangements and were called segregating when the between-donor standard deviation exceeded 5%. A statistical classification framework was built for diagnosing cytomegalovirus status from the catalog of TCR beta chain sequences. A later analysis assigned V and J genes by comparing TCR nucleotide sequences with IMGT/GENE-DB human TR gene sequences. A later analysis assigned CDR3 sequences and most-parsimonious VDJ recombination scenarios with the TCRdist pipeline. In a later analysis, each TCR beta chain was defined by its CDR3 amino acid sequence together with its V-gene family, and reads without a unique V-gene family were excluded. To address suspected cross-contamination and a sequencing artifact, a later analysis removed over 500 highly shared, low-generation-probability nucleotide sequences. In a later analysis, a clonal expansion index for each public chain was calculated from normalized within-repertoire ranks of inferred template counts. In a later analysis, generation probabilities were computed using a VDJ recombination model fitted to out-of-frame rearrangements, and the results were checked against IGoR. A later analysis scored TCR-TCR, TCR-HLA and TCR-CMV co-occurrence with hypergeometric tests, applying a repertoire-size bias correction to TCR pairs. A later analysis estimated false discovery rates by permuting HLA or CMV assignments 20 times. In a later analysis, co-occurring TCRs were grouped using DBSCAN, with TCRdist sequence similarity added in when clustering inside HLA-allele-positive subsets. Repertoires with fewer than 30,000 or more than 120,000 public chains, plus five repertoires with anomalous nucleotide sharing, were excluded from co-occurrence clustering. TCRdb carries this immuneACCESS record with in-frame sequences only. Its versions omit some clonotypes, under half of them owing to an unresolved V gene in the studies checked, with the rest unexplained. The V and J calls and clone size were taken over from that table, and D and trimming were inferred from the DNA. The sample contains more than 85,000 clones, about a tenth of them found a single time. In total, the top ten clones hold around 4.9% of the sample.

Looking up the germline V gene yields CDR1 MDHEN and CDR2 SYDVKM. At the junction V is shortened by 6 bases and J by 4 bases, with 18 bases in between. The CDR3 goes from the cysteine to the phenylalanine over 15 residues. Of the read, only the CDR3 DNA is kept; its 45 bases are in frame from base 1. The cohort comprised approximately 700 healthy bone marrow donors. Cohort members were all nominally healthy when sampled, although unrecorded immune exposures were likely present. The donor was CMV seropositive and was included in the group of about 290 seropositive cohort members. A peripheral blood sample was provided by each donor, and peripheral blood mononuclear cells were used for TCR beta sequencing. The Qiagen DNeasy Blood Extraction Kit was used to extract genomic DNA from the blood cell samples. Points on this clone: The target of this receptor is not known. No much larger clonotype is one base removed from it; base qualities were not supplied.

Sequences were obtained from PBMCs. This clonotype was obtained from a man aged 50 to 60 in good health and CMV-seropositive. The V and J genes are TRBV28 and TRBJ1-1; D gene: possibly TRBD1, on 5 matching bases. Read as DNA, the sequence is TGTGCCAGCAGGGCAGGGCGTGGGAGGGGCACTGAAGCTTTCTTT. Its protein product is CASRAGRGRGTEAFF.